The text below deals with one T cell receptor beta chain. Its antigen is undetermined. This CDR3 contains 12 residues. CDR1 and CDR2 from the germline V gene are MDHEN and SYDVKM. This specimen comes from a study of cytomegalovirus exposure and HLA in healthy donors. Whole-study results and caveats: In most subjects, TCR beta sequences reportedly gave accurate predictions of HLA-A and HLA-B alleles.

60 Vbeta and 13 Jbeta primers were used in PCR. In the original workflow: About 10 million shared chains were among 65 million to 85 million unique TCR beta chains counted in a later analysis. Here immunoSEQ multiplex PCR was the method, and the copy in TCRdb shows in-frame clones only, minus some. For V, J and clone size, that table is used; D and trimming come from the DNA. The table has about 130,000 clones, 75% seen once; the top ten hold roughly 3.1%. This clonotype was obtained from a man aged 25 to 40 in good health and CMV-seronegative. The chain carries TRBV28 and TRBJ2-5, with TRBD2 as a possible D gene (5 bases). Near its end, the DNA agrees better with TRBJ2-7, so the J call may be wrong. The sample was PBMCs. The chain's CDR3 is CASTDSTYEQYF. The DNA for the CDR3 is TGTGCCAGCACGGACTCAACCTACGAGCAGTACTTC.